The rows below give T cell receptor beta chains drawn from one sample of a study of OX40 agonist ivuxolimab in advanced cancers. Clones were read by immunoSEQ multiplex PCR, and TCRdb kept only the in-frame ones, dropping some. The sample has 50,000 to 75,000 clones, around 88% seen once. The sequencing used CD4+ or CD8+ T cells sorted from blood, collected in a trial of the OX40 agonist ivuxolimab. These receptors all stem from an adult with an advanced solid tumor such as melanoma, head and neck, liver or kidney cancer. CDR3s include the opening cysteine and the closing phenylalanine or tryptophan. D genes are given only for firm matches. Expanded clones are given a class, and other clones once, few, many or no size at all.

j_gene	v_gene	d_gene	abundance	CDR3nt	CDR3aa
TRBJ2-5	TRBV30	NA	NA	TGTGCCTGGAATTTTGGGGGCACCCAAGAGACCCAGTACTTC	CAWNFGGTQETQYF
TRBJ2-7	TRBV4-1	NA	NA	TGCGCCAGCAGCCCCTATTCCACAGACAGCTCCTACGAGCAGTACTTC	CASSPYSTDSSYEQYF
TRBJ2-1	TRBV20-1	NA	NA	TGCAGTGCAATCCGGGAAGAGCAGTTCTTC	CSAIREEQFF
TRBJ1-3	TRBV5-1	NA	NA	TGCGCCAGCAGCTTGGGCACTAGCTCTGGAAACACCATATATTTT	CASSLGTSSGNTIYF
TRBJ2-2	TRBV18	NA	NA	TGTGCCAGCTCACCACAGGACACCGGGGAGCTGTTTTTT	CASSPQDTGELFF
TRBJ2-7	TRBV27	NA	NA	TGTGCCAGCAGTTTAGAAACGGGTTACGAGCAGTACTTC	CASSLETGYEQYF
TRBJ1-4	TRBV6-6	NA	once	TGTGCCAGCAGTGAGAGGGCAACTAATGAAAAACTGTTTTTT	CASSERATNEKLFF
TRBJ2-3	TRBV19	NA	NA	TGTGCCAGTAGTATGGGCCAAACAGATACGCAGTATTTT	CASSMGQTDTQYF
TRBJ2-7	TRBV28	TRBD1	NA	TGTGCCAGCAGTTTTGTGGGACAGGGGGAGTACGAGCAGTACTTC	CASSFVGQGEYEQYF
TRBJ1-2	TRBV18	NA	NA	TGTGCCAGCTCAGACTCTAACTATGGCTACACCTTC	CASSDSNYGYTF
TRBJ2-7	TRBV6-5	TRBD1	NA	TGTGCCAGCAGTTTGTCCCGGGACAGCTACGAGCAGTACTTC	CASSLSRDSYEQYF
TRBJ2-1	TRBV6-6	TRBD2	NA	TGTGCCAGCAGTTTCGAGGGACTAGTTGGTGAGCAGTTCTTC	CASSFEGLVGEQFF
TRBJ1-3	TRBV10-3	NA	NA	TGTGCCATCAGTGAGTTAAACACCATATATTTT	CAISELNTIYF
TRBJ2-5	TRBV30	TRBD2	NA	TGTGCCTGGAGTCTAGCGGGAGTTGAGACCCAGTACTTC	CAWSLAGVETQYF
TRBJ2-2	TRBV5-1	NA	NA	TGCGCCAGCAGCTTGGTTTCTGGGACCGGGGAGCTGTTTTTT	CASSLVSGTGELFF
TRBJ1-5	TRBV15	TRBD1	NA	TGTGCCACCAGCAGAGCTGTCCGCGGGACAGGTCAAAGGGGGTGGCCCCAGCATTTT	CATSRAVRGTGQRGWPQHF
TRBJ1-2	TRBV5-1	NA	NA	TGCGCCAGCAGCTTGGAAGGGAGTAACTATGGCTACACCTTC	CASSLEGSNYGYTF
TRBJ2-1	TRBV19	NA	few	TGTGCCAGTAGTATATTCGGCGACGGAAGGGAGCAGTTCTTC	CASSIFGDGREQFF
TRBJ2-5	TRBV11-2	NA	NA	TGTGCCAGCAGCTTAGATCTTGGTCGTGGGGCGGGAGAGACCCAGTACTTC	CASSLDLGRGAGETQYF
TRBJ2-7	TRBV5-5	NA	NA	TGTGCCAGCAGCCCTGGACAGAGAGCCTACGAGCAGTACTTC	CASSPGQRAYEQYF
TRBJ2-2	TRBV7-9	NA	NA	TGTGCCAGCAGCTTGGACCTCGCCGGGGAGCTGTTTTTT	CASSLDLAGELFF
TRBJ2-1	TRBV19	TRBD1	NA	TGTGCCAGTAGTATAGTACGTGGGACAGTCTACAATGAGCAGTTCTTC	CASSIVRGTVYNEQFF
TRBJ1-2	TRBV6-1	NA	once	TGTGCCAGCAGTGAAGTCCCAGGGGACTATGGCTACACCTTC	CASSEVPGDYGYTF
TRBJ2-5	TRBV18	NA	NA	TGTGCCAGCTCACCGAAAAGCCAAGAGACCCAGTACTTC	CASSPKSQETQYF
TRBJ2-7	TRBV10-3	NA	once	TGTGCCATCAGTAAGACGGGGGAGACCTACGAGCAGTACTTC	CAISKTGETYEQYF
TRBJ2-2	TRBV14	NA	NA	TGTGCCAGCAGCCAAAAATTGCCCAACACCGGGGAGCTGTTTTTT	CASSQKLPNTGELFF
TRBJ1-4	TRBV7-2	NA	NA	TGTGCCAGCAGCTTAGGTGTCAGGTTAAATGAAAAACTGTTTTTT	CASSLGVRLNEKLFF
TRBJ2-7	TRBV5-1	TRBD1	NA	TGCGCCAGCAGCCCCCGGGACAGGACTAACTCCTACGAGCAGTACTTC	CASSPRDRTNSYEQYF
TRBJ1-2	TRBV2	NA	once	TGTGCCACCGCCCCGGGGGACTATGGCTACACCTTC	CATAPGDYGYTF
TRBJ1-4	TRBV5-1	NA	NA	TGCGCCAGCAGCTTTGACAGCCGCTCGGGGGAAAAACTGTTTTTT	CASSFDSRSGEKLFF
TRBJ2-3	TRBV29-1	TRBD2	NA	TGCAGCGTTGGTTCTAGCGGGAGAACAGATACGCAGTATTTT	CSVGSSGRTDTQYF
TRBJ1-1	TRBV19	NA	NA	TGTGCCAGTAGTAGTTACATGAACACTGAAGCTTTCTTT	CASSSYMNTEAFF
TRBJ2-5	TRBV5-1	TRBD1	NA	TGCGCCAGCAGCTTGACCCATCGGACAGGGGCTCGAGGAGAGACCCAGTACTTC	CASSLTHRTGARGETQYF
TRBJ2-1	TRBV27	TRBD2	once	TGTGCCAGCAGTTTTAGGGCGGGAGCGTACAATGAGCAGTTCTTC	CASSFRAGAYNEQFF
TRBJ1-5	TRBV6-1	NA	NA	TGTGCCAGCAGTGAGGTGTCAGGGAATCAGCCCCAGCATTTT	CASSEVSGNQPQHF
TRBJ2-7	TRBV6-6	TRBD1	NA	TGTGCCAGCAGCTGGGACAGTTCCTACGAGCAGTACTTC	CASSWDSSYEQYF
TRBJ1-5	TRBV4-1	NA	NA	TGCGCCAGCAGCCCGGTCGGGCAGCCCCAGCATTTT	CASSPVGQPQHF
TRBJ1-5	TRBV6-6	NA	NA	TGTGCCAGCAGTGACCGGAACAGGGGCAATCAGCCCCAGCATTTT	CASSDRNRGNQPQHF
TRBJ2-5	TRBV5-1	NA	NA	TGCGCCAGCAGCTTGGAAAACAGGCGGGAAGAGACCCAGTACTTC	CASSLENRREETQYF
TRBJ2-1	TRBV7-8	TRBD2	NA	TGTGCCAGCAGCTACGTAGCGGGAGGGCCGGGCAATGAGCAGTTCTTC	CASSYVAGGPGNEQFF
TRBJ1-1	TRBV19	TRBD1	NA	TGTGCCAGTAGTGCACAGGGGGGGATCACTGAAGCTTTCTTT	CASSAQGGITEAFF
TRBJ1-1	TRBV15	NA	few	TGTGCCACCTCCCTGGGGGTGAGGACTGAAGCTTTCTTT	CATSLGVRTEAFF
TRBJ1-2	TRBV9	NA	few	TGTGCCAGCAGCGCGGGGGTGGGGCCCTATGGCTACACCTTC	CASSAGVGPYGYTF
TRBJ1-3	TRBV7-8	NA	NA	TGTGCCAGCAGCCCGAGGGTCAGCTCTGGAAACACCATATATTTT	CASSPRVSSGNTIYF
TRBJ2-3	TRBV5-1	TRBD2	NA	TGCGCCAGCAGCTCGGGACTAGCGGGAGGGCCGGAAGATACGCAGTATTTT	CASSSGLAGGPEDTQYF
TRBJ2-5	TRBV2	TRBD2	NA	TGTGCCAGCAGTCTAGCGGGAGCCGGAGAGACCCAGTACTTC	CASSLAGAGETQYF
TRBJ2-1	TRBV7-9	NA	NA	TGTGCCAGCAGCTTAGAAGGGACATCTAACAATGAGCAGTTCTTC	CASSLEGTSNNEQFF
TRBJ1-2	TRBV6-4	NA	NA	TGTGCCAGCAGGAGGGACCCATCAGGCTATGGCTACACCTTC	CASRRDPSGYGYTF
TRBJ1-5	TRBV4-1	NA	NA	TGCGCCAGCAGCCAAGGGAGAGGGACCTATAGCAATCAGCCCCAGCATTTT	CASSQGRGTYSNQPQHF
TRBJ2-5	TRBV7-6	TRBD2	once	TGTGCCAGCAGCTCCTTCGTAGCGGGAGGAGGTCAGTACTTC	CASSSFVAGGGQYF
TRBJ2-5	TRBV6-5	NA	NA	TGTGCCAGCAGTTACTCGGCGGGGCAAGAGACCCAGTACTTC	CASSYSAGQETQYF
TRBJ1-3	TRBV14	NA	NA	TGTGCCAGCAGCCAACTTGGGCGGGGAAACACCATATATTTT	CASSQLGRGNTIYF
TRBJ2-2	TRBV5-1	NA	NA	TGCGCCAGCAGCGGAGGGACGGCGAACACCGGGGAGCTGTTTTTT	CASSGGTANTGELFF
TRBJ2-3	TRBV2	NA	once	TGTGCCAGCAGTCCTACCGGGACTAGCACAGATACGCAGTATTTT	CASSPTGTSTDTQYF
TRBJ2-7	TRBV7-3	TRBD2	once	TGTGCCAGCAGCTCCGGGACTAGTAGCGAGCAGTACTTC	CASSSGTSSEQYF